The 5 T cell receptor beta chains given below trace back to one sample, sequenced in a study of blood T cell repertoires in COVID-19. TCRdb's table, derived via immunoSEQ multiplex PCR, lists solely in-frame clones and lacks some. The sample lists about 150,000 clones, roughly three quarters occurring once. The sample taken for sequencing was peripheral blood. These receptors were collected from a man in his forties or fifties with active or convalescent COVID-19.

This chain joins TRBV6-1 and TRBJ2-7, with D possibly being TRBD2 (7 bases). Germline V gives CDR1 MNHNS, CDR2 SASEGT. This CDR3 region has 15 residues. V gave up 1 base and J gave up 6 bases, with 16 bases separating them. The CDR3 region is CASSEEGGGVGEQYF. DNA of the CDR3: TGTGCCAGCAGTGAAGAGGGGGGAGGGGTCGGCGAGCAGTACTTC.

The rearrangement links TRBV11-3 to TRBJ2-2; D unclear. This CDR3 is 12 amino acids long. Germline V lookup: CDR1 SGHNT, CDR2 YENEEA. V was clipped by 4 bases and J by 3 bases, with 3 bases between them. The CDR3 bases are TGTGCCAGCAGCTCGGACACCGGGGAGCTGTTTTTT. Protein sequence: CASSSDTGELFF.

The chain carries TRBV30 and TRBJ1-2; possibly TRBD1 for D (6 bases). Trimming took 2 bases from V and 8 from J, leaving 12 bases between them. The germline V gene has CDR1 GTSNPN and CDR2 SVGIG (reference sequence). The CDR3 has 12 amino acids. CDR3 sequence: CAWSIHRVGYTF. CDR3 nucleotides: TGTGCCTGGAGTATACACAGGGTAGGCTACACCTTC.

As regards this clone: The same CDR3 can be traced to other DNA sequences in this sample. The V call is TRBV2, the J call TRBJ2-2, with TRBD2 matching over 7 bases. The V gene's germline CDR1 is SNHLY and CDR2 FYNNEI. This CDR3 comprises 16 residues. V was pared by 3 bases and J by 6 bases, with 10 bases of the junction left unmatched. The CDR3 is CASSDASGLGAGELFF. In DNA, the CDR3 is TGTGCCAGCAGTGACGCTAGCGGTCTTGGGGCCGGGGAGCTGTTTTTT. Filled out from reference TRBV2 and TRBJ2-2, the complete variable domain reads EPEVTQTPSHQVTQMGQEVILRCVPISNHLYFYWYRQILGQKVEFLVSFYNNEISEKSEIFDDQFSVERPDGSNFTLKIRSTKLEDSAMYFCASSDASGLGAGELFFGEGSRLTVL.

The chain joins TRBV25-1 to TRBJ2-7; TRBD1 matches 8 bases. V gave up 8 bases and J gave up 2 bases; unmatched junction bases: 8. CDR1 MGHDK and CDR2 SYGVNS come from the germline V gene. The CDR3 runs 14 residues. The DNA of the CDR3 is TGTGCCAGCGAAGACAGGGGTAGGACCTACGAGCAGTACTTC. As protein: CASEDRGRTYEQYF.